This T cell receptor beta chain is from a study of early stage breast cancer tumors. Overall study context: Each sample averaged approximately 9.8-fold read coverage.

This clone was found once. What it recognizes is unknown. Method: immunoSEQ multiplex PCR; TCRdb's copy keeps in-frame clones and lacks some. The sample shows about 28,000 clones, roughly 78% of them seen only once. General observations from the study: Tumor and normal breast were distinguished via blood comparison in about 85% of the 16 patients. Compared with adjacent normal breast, tumors showed about 2.5-fold denser, more clonal T cells.

Germline CDR1 reads LGHNA; CDR2 reads YNFKEQ. The CDR3 has 15 amino acids. V dropped 1 base and J dropped 3; count of bases not matched to a gene: 0. Material: blood. The chain has TRBV4-2 and TRBJ2-2; 9 bases are a match to TRBD1. This receptor was identified in a person between 60 and 69 years old with breast cancer. The CDR3 is CASSQGTGDTGELFF. CDR3 DNA: TGTGCCAGCAGCCAAGGGACAGGGGACACCGGGGAGCTGTTTTTT.